This TCR beta chain is from a study of molecular identifiers for immune sequencing clone quantification. The study, taken as a whole, reports: Because of identical TCR molecules sharing a barcode, sizes of highly expanded clones could be underestimated.

When naive CD8 T cells were sorted, they were gated as CD8+CD4-CCR7+CD45RA+. Germline CDR1 KGHDR, CDR2 SFDVKD. The V gene lost 2 bases and the J gene lost 6 bases, with 6 bases spanning the gap. This CDR3 is built from 12 residues. TCRdb processed the PCR reads anew with MiXCR; each CDR3 protein has one entry. The sample yields roughly 9,800 distinct CDR3 sequences, 20% to 25% seen once. As to this clonotype: Its specificity is unknown.

The sample taken for sequencing was naive CD8+ T cells from blood, with Jurkat cell RNA spiked in. Subset defined: FACS-sorted CD8+CD4-CCR7+CD45RA+ naive T cells. The chain links TRBV24-1 to TRBJ1-1; D gene unclear. The sequence was collected from a human donor in good health. Some libraries in this study had Jurkat cell RNA spiked in. Written as DNA, the CDR3 is TGTGCCACCAGTGATTACGGGCCTGAAGCTTTCTTT. Protein sequence: CATSDYGPEAFF.